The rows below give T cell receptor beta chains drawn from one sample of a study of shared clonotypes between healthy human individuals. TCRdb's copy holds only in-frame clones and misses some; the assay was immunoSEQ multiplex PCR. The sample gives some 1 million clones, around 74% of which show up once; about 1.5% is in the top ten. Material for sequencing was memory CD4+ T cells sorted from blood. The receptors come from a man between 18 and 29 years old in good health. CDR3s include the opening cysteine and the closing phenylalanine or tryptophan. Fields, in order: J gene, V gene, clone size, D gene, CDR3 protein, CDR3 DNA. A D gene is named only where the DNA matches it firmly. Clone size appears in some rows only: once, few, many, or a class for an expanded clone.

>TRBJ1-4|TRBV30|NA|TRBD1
CALEPTGRNEKLFF
TGTGCCTTGGAACCGACAGGGAGGAATGAAAAACTGTTTTTT
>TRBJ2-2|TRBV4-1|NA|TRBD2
CASRHIAGGSTGELFF
TGCGCCAGCAGGCATATAGCGGGAGGGAGCACCGGGGAGCTGTTTTTT
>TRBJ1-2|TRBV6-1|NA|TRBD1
CAGGTQGASGYTF
TGTGCCGGGGGAACACAGGGGGCAAGTGGCTACACCTTC
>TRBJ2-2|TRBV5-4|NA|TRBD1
CASSRDRVRTGELFF
TGTGCCAGCAGCAGGGACAGGGTTCGCACCGGGGAGCTGTTTTTT
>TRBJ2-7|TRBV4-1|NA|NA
CASSKGGGTLYEQYF
TGCGCCAGCTCTAAAGGAGGCGGGACTTTGTACGAGCAGTACTTC
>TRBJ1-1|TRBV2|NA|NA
CASRWAGNTEAFF
TGTGCCAGCAGGTGGGCGGGGAACACTGAAGCTTTCTTT
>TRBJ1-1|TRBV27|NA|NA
CASSGYQGRAEAFF
TGTGCCAGCAGCGGATATCAGGGGAGGGCTGAAGCTTTCTTT
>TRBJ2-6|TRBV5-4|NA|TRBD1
CASSPGTGKTSGANVLTF
TGTGCCAGCAGCCCTGGGACAGGGAAAACCTCTGGGGCCAACGTCCTGACTTTC
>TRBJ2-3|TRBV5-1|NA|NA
CASSHFPQVGGGGPDTQYF
TGCGCCAGCAGCCATTTTCCGCAGGTCGGAGGTGGGGGCCCAGATACGCAGTATTTT
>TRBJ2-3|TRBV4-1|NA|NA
CASSQGETRITQYF
TGCGCCAGCAGCCAAGGGGAGACGAGGATAACGCAGTATTTT
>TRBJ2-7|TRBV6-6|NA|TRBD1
CASSFIQGAGEQYF
TGTGCCAGCAGTTTTATTCAGGGGGCGGGGGAGCAGTACTTC
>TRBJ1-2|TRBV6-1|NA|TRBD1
CASSEIRDRANGYTF
TGTGCCAGCAGTGAGATTAGGGACAGAGCCAATGGCTACACCTTC
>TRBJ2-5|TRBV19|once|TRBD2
CASSIGGGLEETQYF
TGTGCCAGTAGTATAGGCGGAGGACTAGAAGAGACCCAGTACTTC
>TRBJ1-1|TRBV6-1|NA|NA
CASSGHRVGETEAFF
TGTGCCAGCAGTGGTCACAGGGTTGGGGAAACTGAAGCTTTCTTT
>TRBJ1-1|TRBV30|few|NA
CAWSVSMDTEAFF
TGTGCCTGGAGTGTATCCATGGACACTGAAGCTTTCTTT
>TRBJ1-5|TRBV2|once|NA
CASTSQEYSNQPQHF
TGTGCCAGCACAAGTCAGGAGTATAGCAATCAGCCCCAGCATTTT
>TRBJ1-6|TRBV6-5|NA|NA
CASSYSVTNSPLHF
TGTGCCAGCAGTTATTCAGTGACAAATTCACCCCTCCACTTT
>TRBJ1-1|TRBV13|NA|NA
CASSFVPGTLNTEAFF
TGTGCCAGCAGCTTTGTCCCAGGGACCCTCAACACTGAAGCTTTCTTT
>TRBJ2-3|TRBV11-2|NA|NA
CASSLDSHTDTQYF
TGTGCCAGCAGCTTAGACAGTCACACAGATACGCAGTATTTT
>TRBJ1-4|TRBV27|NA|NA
CASSPDYASQVKLFF
TGTGCCAGCAGTCCTGACTACGCCTCGCAGGTGAAACTGTTTTTT
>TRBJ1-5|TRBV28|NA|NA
CASRYDRGQNQPQHF
TGTGCCAGCAGGTATGACCGGGGACAAAATCAGCCCCAGCATTTT
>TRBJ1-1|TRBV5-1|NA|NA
CASSLGGVANTEAFF
TGCGCCAGCAGCTTGGGTGGGGTGGCAAACACTGAAGCTTTCTTT
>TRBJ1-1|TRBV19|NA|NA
CASSKSDSNTEAFF
TGTGCCAGTAGTAAATCGGACAGTAACACTGAAGCTTTCTTT
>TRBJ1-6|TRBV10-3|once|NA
CAISGGSSPLHF
TGTGCCATCAGTGGCGGGAGCTCACCCCTCCACTTT
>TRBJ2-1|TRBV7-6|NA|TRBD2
CASSLDSGGASEQFF
TGTGCCAGCAGCTTAGATAGCGGGGGGGCCAGTGAGCAGTTCTTC
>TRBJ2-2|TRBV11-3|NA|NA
CASSFSVGNTGELFF
TGTGCCAGCAGCTTTTCGGTAGGAAACACCGGGGAGCTGTTTTTT
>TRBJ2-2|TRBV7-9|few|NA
CASSSKDRNTGELFF
TGTGCCAGCAGCTCCAAGGACAGGAACACCGGGGAGCTGTTTTTT
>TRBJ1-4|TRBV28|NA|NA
CASSFQGGTEKLFF
TGTGCCAGCAGTTTTCAAGGGGGTACTGAAAAACTGTTTTTT
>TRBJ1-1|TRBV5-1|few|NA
CASSPGPGNTEAFF
TGCGCCAGCAGCCCGGGCCCCGGGAACACTGAAGCTTTCTTT
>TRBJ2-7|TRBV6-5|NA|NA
CASSYRGLASYEQYF
TGTGCCAGCAGTTACAGAGGGTTGGCCTCCTACGAGCAGTACTTC
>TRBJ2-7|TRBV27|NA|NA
CASSLQPTVYEQYF
TGTGCCAGCAGTCTCCAACCGACAGTATACGAGCAGTACTTC
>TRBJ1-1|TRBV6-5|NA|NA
CASSYSNSRRTEAFF
TGTGCCAGCAGTTACTCGAACAGTAGGAGGACTGAAGCTTTCTTT
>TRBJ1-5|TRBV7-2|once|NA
CASSLVSGNSNQPQHF
TGTGCCAGCAGCTTAGTCTCAGGCAATAGCAATCAGCCCCAGCATTTT
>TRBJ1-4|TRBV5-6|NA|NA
CASSWGFSNEKLFF
TGTGCCAGCAGCTGGGGGTTTTCTAATGAAAAACTGTTTTTT
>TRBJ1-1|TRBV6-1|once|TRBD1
CASSEQGARGTEAFF
TGTGCCAGCAGTGAACAGGGGGCAAGGGGGACTGAAGCTTTCTTT
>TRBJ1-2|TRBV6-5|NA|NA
CASSYGAAQRHYF
TGTGCCAGCAGCTACGGGGCGGCCCAACGTCATTACTTC
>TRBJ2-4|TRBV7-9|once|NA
CASSLAQEGPQGKNIQYF
TGTGCCAGCAGCTTAGCGCAGGAGGGCCCCCAAGGCAAAAACATTCAGTACTTC
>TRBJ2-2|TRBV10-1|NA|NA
CASNRNTGELFF
TGCGCCAGCAACAGGAACACCGGGGAGCTGTTTTTT
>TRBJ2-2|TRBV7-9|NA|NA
CASSLNGVTNTGELFF
TGTGCCAGCAGCTTAAATGGGGTCACGAACACCGGGGAGCTGTTTTTT
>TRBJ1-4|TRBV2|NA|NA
CASSEKASSEKLFF
TGTGCCAGCAGTGAAAAGGCGAGTTCTGAAAAACTGTTTTTT
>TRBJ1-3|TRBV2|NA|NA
CASSLDGSSGNTIYF
TGTGCCAGCAGCCTGGACGGTTCCTCTGGAAACACCATATATTTT
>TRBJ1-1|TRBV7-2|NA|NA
CACGGDYTEAFF
TGTGCCTGTGGGGGGGACTACACTGAAGCTTTCTTT
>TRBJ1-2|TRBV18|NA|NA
CASSPPQGNYGYTF
TGTGCCAGCTCACCCCCTCAGGGGAACTATGGCTACACCTTC
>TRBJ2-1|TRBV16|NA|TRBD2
CASSLGLAGENEQFF
TGTGCCAGCAGCTTGGGACTAGCGGGAGAGAATGAGCAGTTCTTC
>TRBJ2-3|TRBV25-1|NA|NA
CASMGLYTKYF
TGTGCCAGCATGGGGTTGTATACGAAGTATTTT
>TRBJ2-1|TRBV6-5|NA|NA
CASSYVGGPNNEQFF
TGTGCCAGCAGTTACGTGGGGGGCCCTAACAATGAGCAGTTCTTC
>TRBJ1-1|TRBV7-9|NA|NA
CASSLSIGTEAFF
TGTGCCAGCAGCTTAAGTATAGGCACTGAAGCTTTCTTT
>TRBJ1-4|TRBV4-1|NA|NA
CASSQDPRGGEKLFF
TGCGCCAGCAGCCAAGATCCCCGGGGAGGAGAAAAACTGTTTTTT
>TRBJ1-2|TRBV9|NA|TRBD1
CASSPSSGTGKANYGYTF
TGTGCCAGCAGCCCCTCATCCGGGACAGGGAAAGCTAACTATGGCTACACCTTC
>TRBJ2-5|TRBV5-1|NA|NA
CASSLALGQETQYF
TGCGCCAGCAGCTTGGCCTTGGGTCAAGAGACCCAGTACTTC